The 17 T cell receptor beta chains below were found in one sample sequenced in a study of blood T cell repertoires in COVID-19 (dated by TCRdb to 2018 to 2021). Library creation used the immunoSEQ multiplex PCR assay. TCRdb limited this immuneACCESS table to in-frame rearrangements with V and J called. A share of clones is missing; checked studies link under half to unresolved V genes, and the rest is unexplained. Counted in this sample were a few hundred thousand clones; just under 90% of them appeared once. The ten most abundant clones make up approximately 6.2% of the sample. Sequenced sample: peripheral blood. These receptors were taken from a man aged 60-69 years who had recovered from COVID-19.

The chain couples TRBV3-1 (or the pseudogene TRBV3-2) to TRBJ2-1, with D possibly matching TRBD2 (5 bases). CDR1 is LGHDT and CDR2 is YNNKEL in the germline V gene (reference sequence). Trimming took 3 bases from V and 7 from J, leaving 13 bases between them. This CDR3 has 14 amino acids. The CDR3 region is CASSHPGRKNEQFF. DNA for the CDR3: TGTGCCAGCAGCCACCCGGGAAGGAAGAATGAGCAGTTCTTC.

V and J are TRBV4-3 and TRBJ1-6; D gene ambiguous. Trimming shortened V by 3 bases and J by 9 bases, and 9 bases separated the two germline ends. This CDR3 is 13 amino acids long. From germline, CDR1 is LGHNA and CDR2 YSLEER. CDR3 protein: CASSQLMASPLHF. In DNA form, the CDR3 reads TGCGCCAGCAGCCAGTTAATGGCTTCACCCCTCCACTTT.

The rearrangement links TRBV6-6 to TRBJ1-1; 9 bases match TRBD1. The junction had 3 bases not matched to a gene; V was cut back by 5 bases and J by 2 bases. The CDR3 length is 14 residues. Germline CDR1 reads MNHNY; CDR2 reads SVGAGI (reference sequence). CDR3: CASSKGQGNTEAFF. The CDR3 DNA reads TGTGCCAGCAGTAAGGGACAGGGTAACACTGAAGCTTTCTTT.

The genes are TRBV18 and TRBJ2-5, with 7 bases fitting TRBD1. Germline V gene data show CDR1 as KGHSH and CDR2 as LQKENI. V lost 3 bases to trimming and J lost 0 bases; unmatched junction nucleotides: 10. The CDR3 is made up of 17 amino acids. CDR3 sequence (DNA): TGTGCCAGCTCACCCTGGGACAGCCCTTACTACCAAGAGACCCAGTACTTC. This gives the protein CASSPWDSPYYQETQYF.

This clone was counted between two and nine times. In DNA, the CDR3 is TGCGCCAGCAGCTTGGGGAACCTAGCGGGAACGGATGAGCAGTTCTTC. Encoded protein: CASSLGNLAGTDEQFF. V and J are TRBV5-1 and TRBJ2-1; 9 bases match TRBD2. The CDR3 totals 16 residues. Per the germline V gene, CDR1 is SGHRS and CDR2 is YFSETQ. After removal of 0 bases from V and 8 bases from J, the junction contained 9 bases not matched to a gene.

The rearrangement links TRBV13 to TRBJ2-1; TRBD2 matches at 12 bases. Germline lookup yields CDR1 PRHDT and CDR2 FYEKMQ (reference sequence). Trimming took 0 bases from V and 4 from J; bases not matched to a gene: 7. The CDR3 runs to 18 residues. DNA for the CDR3: TGTGCCAGCAGCTTAGGGCGGACTAGCGGGATAGCTTACAATGAGCAGTTCTTC. Its translation is CASSLGRTSGIAYNEQFF.

V usage is TRBV14 and J usage is TRBJ1-4, with D unresolved. The CDR3 extends over 13 amino acids. The germline V gene has CDR1 SGHDN and CDR2 FVKESK. Trimming left V 7 bases short and J 5 bases short, with 11 bases between. The CDR3 DNA reads as TGTGCCAGCATTATACGGAGAAATGAAAAACTGTTTTTT. Protein sequence: CASIIRRNEKLFF.

This clone was seen just once. The rearrangement links TRBV3-1 (or the pseudogene TRBV3-2) to TRBJ2-5; TRBD2 matches at 7 bases. The CDR3 loop spans 16 amino acids. V trimming: 0 bases; J trimming: 2 bases; junction bases outside the gene matches: 6. Germline CDR1 is LGHDT and CDR2 is YNNKEL (reference sequence). For the CDR3, the DNA is TGTGCCAGCAGCCAAGAGCCTAGCGGCCGTCAAGAGACCCAGTACTTC. Translating gives CASSQEPSGRQETQYF.

The V call is TRBV10-3, the J call TRBJ2-7; no clear D. The germline V gene has CDR1 ENHRY and CDR2 SYGVKD. V was pared by 4 bases and J by 0 bases, with 7 bases between. The CDR3 is 13 residues long. The CDR3 loop reads CAISASTSYEQYF. Written as DNA, the CDR3 is TGTGCCATCAGTGCAAGCACCTCCTACGAGCAGTACTTC.

This chain uses TRBV6-5 with TRBJ1-2; TRBD1 aligns across 7 bases. V trimming: 6 bases; J trimming: 2 bases; junction bases outside the gene matches: 3. The CDR3 extends over 13 amino acids. Looked up from germline, CDR1 is MNHEY and CDR2 is SVGAGI. DNA of the CDR3: TGTGCCAGCAGCCCCAGGGGGAACTATGGCTACACCTTC. It specifies CASSPRGNYGYTF.

This chain connects TRBV5-1 to TRBJ2-1; D might be TRBD2 (5 bases). Trimming took 4 bases from V and 10 from J, leaving 15 bases between them. CDR3 size: 13 residues. Germline V gives CDR1 SGHRS, CDR2 YFSETQ. The CDR3 here is CASSVSLWEEQFF. CDR3 nucleotide sequence: TGCGCCAGCAGCGTGAGCCTCTGGGAGGAGCAGTTCTTC.

This chain uses TRBV5-1 with TRBJ2-2; D possibly corresponds to TRBD2 (5 bases). This CDR3 has 15 amino acids. Per germline, CDR1 SGHRS and CDR2 YFSETQ. With 6 bases removed from V and 5 bases from J, the gap between germline ends came to 17 bases. The DNA for the CDR3 is TGCGCCAGCACTCCACTGGGGAGTAGTACCGGGGAGCTGTTTTTT. Its protein product is CASTPLGSSTGELFF.

The chain employs TRBV5-1 and TRBJ2-7; 10 positions agree with TRBD2. The CDR3 sequence is 18 residues long. Germline V gene data show CDR1 as SGHRS and CDR2 as YFSETQ. The ends lost 3 bases at V and 0 bases at J; junction bases unmatched: 12. The CDR3 here is CASSSGLAAMTSSYEQYF. The CDR3 DNA follows: TGCGCCAGCAGCTCCGGACTAGCGGCGATGACAAGCTCCTACGAGCAGTACTTC.

The CDR3 is CASSIGTPRLDTQYF. The CDR3 nucleotides are TGTGCCAGTAGTATAGGAACTCCCCGATTAGATACGCAGTATTTT. J is TRBJ2-3 and V is TRBV19; D is uncertain. V dropped 1 base and J dropped 5 bases, with 13 bases sitting between them. CDR1 is LNHDA, CDR2 SQIVND, per germline (reference sequence). This CDR3 has 15 amino acids. Full variable domain (missing parts from reference TRBV19 and TRBJ2-3): DGGITQSPKYLFRKEGQNVTLSCEQNLNHDAMYWYRQDPGQGLRLIYYSQIVNDFQKGDIAEGYSVSREKKESFPLTVTSAQKNPTAFYLCASSIGTPRLDTQYFGPGTRLTVL.

This chain connects TRBV21-1 to TRBJ1-1; TRBD1, the table's D call, lacks a check against the DNA. TRBV21-1 has pseudogene status. The CDR3 extends over 14 amino acids. CDR3 in DNA: TGTGCCAGCATCTACCGGGACAGTAACACTGAAGCTTTCTTT. It translates to CASIYRDSNTEAFF.

This rearrangement joins TRBV7-8 to TRBJ2-1, with TRBD1 matching over 8 bases. CDR3 length: 18 amino acids. V dropped 1 base and J dropped 4; count of bases not matched to a gene: 12. Germline-derived CDR1 and CDR2 are SGHVS and FQNEAQ. CDR3 in amino acids: CASSLGTGGTNVYNEQFF. The CDR3 DNA follows: TGTGCCAGCAGCTTAGGTACAGGGGGTACCAATGTTTACAATGAGCAGTTCTTC. Based on the CDR3 plus reference TRBV7-8 and TRBJ2-1, the full variable domain is GAGVSQSPRYKVAKRGQDVALRCDPISGHVSLFWYQQALGQGPEFLTYFQNEAQLDKSGLPSDRFFAERPEGSVSTLKIQRTQQEDSAVYLCASSLGTGGTNVYNEQFFGPGTRLTVL.

The chain is built from TRBV29-1 and TRBJ1-1, with D tentatively TRBD1 (6 bases). Germline loops: CDR1 SQVTM, CDR2 ANQGSEA. The CDR3 covers 10 residues. Written as DNA, the CDR3 is TGCAGAGCTCAGGGGACTGAAGCTTTCTTT. It encodes CRAQGTEAFF. The full variable domain, rest sourced from reference TRBV29-1 and TRBJ1-1, is SAVISQKPSRDICQRGTSLTIQCQVDSQVTMMFWYRQQPGQSLTLIATANQGSEATYESGFVIDKFPISRPNLTFSTLTVSNMSPEDSSIYLCRAQGTEAFFGQGTRLTVV.